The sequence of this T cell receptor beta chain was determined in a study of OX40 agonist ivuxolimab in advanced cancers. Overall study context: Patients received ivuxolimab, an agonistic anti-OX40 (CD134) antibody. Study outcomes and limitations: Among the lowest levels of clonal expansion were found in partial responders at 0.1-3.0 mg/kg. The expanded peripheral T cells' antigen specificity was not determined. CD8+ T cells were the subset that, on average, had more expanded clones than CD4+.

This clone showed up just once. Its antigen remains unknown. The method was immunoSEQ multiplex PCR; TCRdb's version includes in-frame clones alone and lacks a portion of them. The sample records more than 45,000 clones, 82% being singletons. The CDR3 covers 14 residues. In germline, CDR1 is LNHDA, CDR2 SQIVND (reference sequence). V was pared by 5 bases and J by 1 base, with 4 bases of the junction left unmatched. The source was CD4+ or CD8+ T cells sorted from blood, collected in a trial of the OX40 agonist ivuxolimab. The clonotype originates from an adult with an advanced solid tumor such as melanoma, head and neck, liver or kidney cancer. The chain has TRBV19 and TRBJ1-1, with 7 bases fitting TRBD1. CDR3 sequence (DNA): TGTGCCAGTAGTCCGACAGGGCAGAACACTGAAGCTTTCTTT. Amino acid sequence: CASSPTGQNTEAFF.